In its sample, the clone carrying this TCR beta chain was seen a few times. These data are taken from a study of early T cells in non-severe SARS-CoV-2 infection. In the study overall: The sequenced material was bulk RNA from unsorted whole blood, and its chains were unpaired.

TCRdb itself ran the 5' RACE reads through MiXCR, one entry per CDR3 protein. The sample yields roughly 54,000 distinct CDR3 sequences, about 7.7% seen once. This clonotype was obtained from an adult who was a healthcare worker with PCR-confirmed SARS-CoV-2 infection or an uninfected control (not recorded which). The sequences come from whole blood, collected at baseline.

This chain's CDR3 is CSASPSGRIAYNEQFF. CDR3 DNA sequence: TGCAGTGCGAGCCCTAGCGGGAGGATCGCCTACAATGAGCAGTTCTTC. The chain carries TRBV20-1 and TRBJ2-1; 11 bases map to TRBD2. CDR1 DFQATT and CDR2 SNEGSKA come from the germline V gene (reference sequence). The CDR3 covers 16 residues. The trim removed 6 bases at V and 2 bases at J, leaving 9 bases unmatched.